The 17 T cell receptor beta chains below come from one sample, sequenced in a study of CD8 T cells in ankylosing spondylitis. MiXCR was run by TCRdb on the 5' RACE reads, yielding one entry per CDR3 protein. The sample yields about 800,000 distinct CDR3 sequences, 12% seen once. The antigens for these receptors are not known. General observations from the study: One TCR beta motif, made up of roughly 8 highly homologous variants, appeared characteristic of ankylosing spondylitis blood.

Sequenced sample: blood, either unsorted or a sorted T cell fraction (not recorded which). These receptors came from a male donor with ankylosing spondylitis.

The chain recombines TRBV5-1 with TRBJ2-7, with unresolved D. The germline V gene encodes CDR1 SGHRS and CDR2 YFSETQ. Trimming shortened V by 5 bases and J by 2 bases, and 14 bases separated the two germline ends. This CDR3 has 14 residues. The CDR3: CASRRVRATYEQYF. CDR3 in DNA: TGCGCCAGCAGACGGGTCAGAGCGACCTACGAGCAGTACTTC. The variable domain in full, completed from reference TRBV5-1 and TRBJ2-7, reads KAGVTQTPRYLIKTRGQQVTLSCSPISGHRSVSWYQQTPGQGLQFLFEYFSETQRNKGNFPGRFSGRQFSNSRSEMNVSTLELGDSALYLCASRRVRATYEQYFGPGTRLTVT.

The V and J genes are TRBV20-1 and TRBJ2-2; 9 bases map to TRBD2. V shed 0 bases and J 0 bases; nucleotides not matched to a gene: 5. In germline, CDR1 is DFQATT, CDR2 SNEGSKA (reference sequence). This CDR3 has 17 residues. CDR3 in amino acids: CSAREPSGIANTGELFF. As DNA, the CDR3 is TGCAGTGCTAGAGAACCTAGCGGGATCGCGAACACCGGGGAGCTGTTTTTT.

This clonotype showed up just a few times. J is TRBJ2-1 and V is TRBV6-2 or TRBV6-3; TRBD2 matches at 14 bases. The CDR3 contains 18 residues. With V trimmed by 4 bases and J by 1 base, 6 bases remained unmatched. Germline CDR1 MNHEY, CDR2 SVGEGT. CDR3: CASSSRTSGGKSYNEQFF. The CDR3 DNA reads TGTGCCAGCAGTTCACGGACTAGCGGGGGGAAGTCCTACAATGAGCAGTTCTTC.

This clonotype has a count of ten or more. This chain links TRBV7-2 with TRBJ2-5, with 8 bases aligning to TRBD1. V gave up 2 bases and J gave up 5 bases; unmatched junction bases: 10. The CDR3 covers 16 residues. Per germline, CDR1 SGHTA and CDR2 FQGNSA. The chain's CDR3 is CASSLRARGRSETQYF. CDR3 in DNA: TGTGCCAGCAGCTTAAGGGCCAGGGGGCGTTCCGAGACCCAGTACTTC.

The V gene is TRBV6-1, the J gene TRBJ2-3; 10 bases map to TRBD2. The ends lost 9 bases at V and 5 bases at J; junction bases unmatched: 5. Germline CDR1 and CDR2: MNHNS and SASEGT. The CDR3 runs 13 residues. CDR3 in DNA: TGTGCCAGTCAGCGGGGGGGAGTAGATACGCAGTATTTT. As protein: CASQRGGVDTQYF.

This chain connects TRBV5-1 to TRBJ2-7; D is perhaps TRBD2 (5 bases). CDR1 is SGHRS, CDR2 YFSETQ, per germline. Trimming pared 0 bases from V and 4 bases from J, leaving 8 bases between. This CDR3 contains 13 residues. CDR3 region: CASSLEGLYEQYF. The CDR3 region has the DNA TGCGCCAGCAGCTTGGAAGGACTGTACGAGCAGTACTTC.

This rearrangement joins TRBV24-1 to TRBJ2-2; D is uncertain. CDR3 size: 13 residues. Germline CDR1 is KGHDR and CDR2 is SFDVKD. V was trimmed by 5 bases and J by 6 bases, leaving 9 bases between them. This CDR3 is CATSGRRSGELFF. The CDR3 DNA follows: TGTGCCACCAGTGGCCGTCGATCCGGGGAGCTGTTTTTT.

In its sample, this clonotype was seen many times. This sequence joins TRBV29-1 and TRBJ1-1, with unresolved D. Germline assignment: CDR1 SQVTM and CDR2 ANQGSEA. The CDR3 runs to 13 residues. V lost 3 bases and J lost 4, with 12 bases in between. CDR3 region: CSVDQTRSTEAFF. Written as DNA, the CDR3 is TGCAGCGTTGACCAAACGAGAAGCACTGAAGCTTTCTTT.

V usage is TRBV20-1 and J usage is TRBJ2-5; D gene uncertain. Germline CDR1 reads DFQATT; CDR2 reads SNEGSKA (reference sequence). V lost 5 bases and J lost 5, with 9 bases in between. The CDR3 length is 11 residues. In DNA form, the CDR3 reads TGCAGTGCTCCATATATGGAGACCCAGTACTTC. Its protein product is CSAPYMETQYF.

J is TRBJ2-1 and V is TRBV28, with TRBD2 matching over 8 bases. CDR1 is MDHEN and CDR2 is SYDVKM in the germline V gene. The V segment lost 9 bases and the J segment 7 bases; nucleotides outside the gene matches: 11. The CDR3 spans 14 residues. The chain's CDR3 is CASRGGGLKNEQFF. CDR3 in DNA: TGTGCCAGTCGGGGCGGGGGGCTGAAGAATGAGCAGTTCTTC.

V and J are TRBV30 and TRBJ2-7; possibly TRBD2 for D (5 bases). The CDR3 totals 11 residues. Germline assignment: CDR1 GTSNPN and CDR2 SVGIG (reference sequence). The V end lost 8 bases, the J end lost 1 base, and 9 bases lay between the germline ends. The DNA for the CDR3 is TGTGCCGGAACTAGATCCTACGAGCAGTACTTC. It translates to CAGTRSYEQYF.

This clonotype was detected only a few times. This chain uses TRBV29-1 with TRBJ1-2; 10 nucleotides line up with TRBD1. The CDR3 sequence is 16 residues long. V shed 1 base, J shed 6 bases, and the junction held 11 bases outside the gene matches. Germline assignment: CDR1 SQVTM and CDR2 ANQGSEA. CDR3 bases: TGCAGCGTTGAAGGGTTACCGGGACAGGGGAGGGATGGCTACACCTTC. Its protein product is CSVEGLPGQGRDGYTF.

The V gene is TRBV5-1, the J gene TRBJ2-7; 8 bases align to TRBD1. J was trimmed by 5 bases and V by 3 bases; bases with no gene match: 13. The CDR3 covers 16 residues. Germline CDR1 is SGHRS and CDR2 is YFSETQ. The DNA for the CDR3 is TGCGCCAGCAGCTCACGGCCCAGGGGGCAGGGCAACGAGCAGTACTTC. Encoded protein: CASSSRPRGQGNEQYF.

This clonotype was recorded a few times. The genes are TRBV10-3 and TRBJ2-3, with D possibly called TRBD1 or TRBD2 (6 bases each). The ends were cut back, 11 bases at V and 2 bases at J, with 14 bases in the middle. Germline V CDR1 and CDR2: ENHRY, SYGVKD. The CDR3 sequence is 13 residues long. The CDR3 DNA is TGTGCCCTCCGGGGGCTAGCCACAGATACGCAGTATTTT. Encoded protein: CALRGLATDTQYF.

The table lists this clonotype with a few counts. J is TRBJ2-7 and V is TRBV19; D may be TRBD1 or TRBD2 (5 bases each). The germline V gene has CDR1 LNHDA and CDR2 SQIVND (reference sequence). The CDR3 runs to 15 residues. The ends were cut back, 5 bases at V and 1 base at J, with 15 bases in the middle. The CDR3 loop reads CASSYTMWGSYEQYF. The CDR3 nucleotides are TGTGCCAGTAGTTACACGATGTGGGGGTCCTACGAGCAGTACTTC. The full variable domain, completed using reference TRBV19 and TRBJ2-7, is DGGITQSPKYLFRKEGQNVTLSCEQNLNHDAMYWYRQDPGQGLRLIYYSQIVNDFQKGDIAEGYSVSREKKESFPLTVTSAQKNPTAFYLCASSYTMWGSYEQYFGPGTRLTVT.

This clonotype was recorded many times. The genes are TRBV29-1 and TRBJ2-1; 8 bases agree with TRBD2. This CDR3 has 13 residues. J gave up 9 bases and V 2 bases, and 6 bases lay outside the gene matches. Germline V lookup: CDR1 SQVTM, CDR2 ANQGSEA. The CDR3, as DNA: TGCAGCGTTGAAAGGACTAGCAAGAGTGAGCAGTTCTTC. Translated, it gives CSVERTSKSEQFF.

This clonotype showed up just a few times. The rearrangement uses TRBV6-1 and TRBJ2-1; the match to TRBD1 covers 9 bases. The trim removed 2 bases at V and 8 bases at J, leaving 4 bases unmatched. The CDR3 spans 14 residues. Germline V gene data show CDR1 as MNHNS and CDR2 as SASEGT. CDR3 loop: CASSERDRDHEQFF. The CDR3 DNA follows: TGTGCCAGCAGTGAAAGGGACAGGGACCATGAGCAGTTCTTC.